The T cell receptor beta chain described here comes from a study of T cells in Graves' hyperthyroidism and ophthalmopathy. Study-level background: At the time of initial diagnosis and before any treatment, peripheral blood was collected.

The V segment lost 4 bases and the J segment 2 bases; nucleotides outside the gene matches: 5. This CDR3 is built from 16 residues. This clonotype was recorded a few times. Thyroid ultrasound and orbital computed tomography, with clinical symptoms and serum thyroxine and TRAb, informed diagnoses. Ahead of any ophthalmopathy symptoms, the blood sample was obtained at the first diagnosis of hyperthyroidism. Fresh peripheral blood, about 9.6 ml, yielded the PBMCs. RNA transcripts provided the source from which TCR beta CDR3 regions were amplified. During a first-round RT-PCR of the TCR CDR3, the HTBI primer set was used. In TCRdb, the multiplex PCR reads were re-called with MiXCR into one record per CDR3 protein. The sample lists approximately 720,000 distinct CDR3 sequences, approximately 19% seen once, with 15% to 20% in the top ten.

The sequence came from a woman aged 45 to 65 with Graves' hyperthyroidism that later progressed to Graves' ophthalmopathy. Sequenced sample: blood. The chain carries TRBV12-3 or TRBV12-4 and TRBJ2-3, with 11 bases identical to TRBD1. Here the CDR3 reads CASSYGTGGHTDTQYF. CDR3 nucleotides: TGTGCCAGCAGTTACGGGACAGGGGGTCACACAGATACGCAGTATTTT.